This T cell receptor (beta chain) was identified during a study of blood T cell repertoires in COVID-19. Germline V lookup: CDR1 SQVTM, CDR2 ANQGSEA. CDR3 size: 15 residues. Trimming took off 6 bases at V and 0 bases at J, with 15 bases between the two ends. Original processing methods: It was from reference gene primer amplification that nucleated cell counts were estimated. Measured with immunoSEQ multiplex PCR; TCRdb has only the in-frame clones, and not every one. That table supplies the V and J calls and clone size; D and trimming were determined from the DNA. The top ten clones hold around 9.1% of a sample with tens of thousands of clones, about 80% of them seen once.

Sequenced: peripheral blood. V and J are TRBV29-1 and TRBJ1-3, with D possibly being TRBD1 (5 bases). This TCR derives from an elderly man with COVID-19, enrolled during active disease. CDR3 nucleotide sequence: TGCAGCGTCACTGGGGCGGGGTACTCTGGAAACACCATATATTTT. It specifies CSVTGAGYSGNTIYF.